These 15 T cell receptor beta chains share one sample of origin, sequenced in a study of blood T cells in healthy people across ages. A second PCR, run for about 6 to 12 cycles, used a sample-barcoded 5' primer plus a J-beta primer mix. In TCRdb, the 5' RACE reads were re-called with MiXCR into one record per CDR3 protein. The table records 1.4 million to 1.5 million distinct CDR3 sequences, 42% of them present only once. Sequencing was done on a sample of blood. These receptors were collected from a woman younger than 30 in good health.

This chain links TRBV9 with TRBJ2-5; 8 bases agree with TRBD2. V shed 0 bases, J shed 2 bases, and the junction held 6 bases outside the gene matches. Germline CDR1 SGDLS, CDR2 YYNGEE. The CDR3 sequence is 16 residues long. CDR3 sequence reads: CASSVVASGSQETQYF. CDR3 in DNA: TGTGCCAGCAGCGTAGTGGCTAGCGGGTCTCAAGAGACCCAGTACTTC.

This chain connects TRBV2 to TRBJ2-7; 10 nucleotides match TRBD2. This CDR3 has 15 residues. Germline-derived CDR1 and CDR2 are SNHLY and FYNNEI. The trim removed 4 bases at V and 4 bases at J, leaving 7 bases unmatched. The CDR3 region has the DNA TGTGCCAGCAGTGGCAGCGGGAGGGCCGTTTACGAGCAGTACTTC. This gives the protein CASSGSGRAVYEQYF.

This clonotype was recorded a few times. This rearrangement joins TRBV5-1 to TRBJ2-1; 12 bases fit TRBD2. This CDR3 contains 16 residues. Germline CDR1 reads SGHRS; CDR2 reads YFSETQ. Germline trimming cut 10 bases from V and 9 bases from J; bases unmatched to any gene: 17. The CDR3 protein is CAAGLAGHATYGEQFF. CDR3 DNA: TGCGCCGCCGGACTAGCGGGACACGCCACGTACGGTGAGCAGTTCTTC.

The table lists this clonotype with a few counts. This chain uses TRBV2 with TRBJ2-5; TRBD2 aligns across 7 bases. Per germline, CDR1 SNHLY and CDR2 FYNNEI. Trimming cost V 7 bases and J 5 bases; bases outside gene matches: 10. The CDR3 extends over 14 amino acids. The DNA of the CDR3 is TGTGCCAGCAACAGCGGGACGTTACGGGAGACCCAGTACTTC. Translated, it gives CASNSGTLRETQYF. Combining the CDR3 with reference TRBV2 and TRBJ2-5 gives the whole variable domain EPEVTQTPSHQVTQMGQEVILRCVPISNHLYFYWYRQILGQKVEFLVSFYNNEISEKSEIFDDQFSVERPDGSNFTLKIRSTKLEDSAMYFCASNSGTLRETQYFGPGTRLLVL.

The sample holds a few counts of this clonotype. The chain is built from TRBV19 and TRBJ1-6; D not certain. V dropped 8 bases and J dropped 0 bases, with 20 bases sitting between them. CDR3 size: 18 residues. CDR1 LNHDA and CDR2 SQIVND come from the germline V gene (reference sequence). CDR3 in amino acids: CASDSRFDASSYNSPLHF. The CDR3, as DNA: TGTGCCAGTGATTCGAGGTTTGACGCGAGCTCCTATAATTCACCCCTCCACTTT.

V gene TRBV20-1 combines with J gene TRBJ1-2; 7 positions agree with TRBD1. The CDR3 contains 14 residues. V gave up 3 bases and J gave up 7 bases; unmatched junction bases: 11. Germline assignment: CDR1 DFQATT and CDR2 SNEGSKA (reference sequence). The CDR3 loop reads CSARPTGKSSGYTF. In DNA, the CDR3 is TGCAGTGCTAGGCCGACAGGGAAGTCTTCTGGCTACACCTTC.

The chain employs TRBV12-5 and TRBJ2-1, with TRBD2 as a possible D gene (6 bases). CDR1 is LGHNT, CDR2 FRNRAP, per germline. The ends were cut back, 0 bases at V and 8 bases at J, with 17 bases in the middle. The CDR3 sequence is 16 residues long. The CDR3 here is CASGLVLRGTFDEQFF. In DNA form, the CDR3 reads TGTGCTAGTGGTTTGGTACTTAGAGGGACTTTCGATGAGCAGTTCTTC.

This chain connects TRBV11-2 to TRBJ2-3, with a tentative D call TRBD2 (7 bases). In germline, CDR1 is SGHAT, CDR2 FQNNGV. The germline V and J ends were trimmed by 3 bases and 4 bases, with 17 bases remaining between them. The CDR3 sequence is 16 residues long. The CDR3 nucleotides are TGTGCCAGCAGCTTGAGGCGGGGGCTTAGCCCAGATACGCAGTATTTT. Its protein is CASSLRRGLSPDTQYF.

This clonotype was counted between two and nine times. The rearrangement uses TRBV20-1 and TRBJ2-7, with TRBD2 matching over 7 bases. Germline V lookup: CDR1 DFQATT, CDR2 SNEGSKA (reference sequence). V was pared by 1 base and J by 2 bases, with 8 bases of the junction left unmatched. CDR3 length equals 15 residues. The DNA for the CDR3 is TGCAGTGCTAGAGCCAGAGGGAGGGGCGCCTACGAGCAGTACTTC. This translates into CSARARGRGAYEQYF.

The J gene is TRBJ1-1, the V gene TRBV5-1, with D unclear. Germline CDR1 and CDR2: SGHRS and YFSETQ. The germline V and J ends were trimmed by 3 bases and 0 bases, with 12 bases remaining between them. The CDR3 covers 15 residues. The CDR3 is CASSSGSLMNTEAFF. The CDR3 DNA reads TGCGCCAGCAGCTCGGGCAGCTTGATGAACACTGAAGCTTTCTTT.

This clonotype was picked up many times. The chain combines TRBV20-1 with TRBJ1-4, with 7 bases matching TRBD1. Germline values: CDR1 DFQATT, CDR2 SNEGSKA (reference sequence). V was pared by 4 bases and J by 8 bases, with 4 bases of the junction left unmatched. The CDR3 spans 12 residues. CDR3 amino acids: CSAMTGKEKLFF. The DNA of the CDR3 is TGCAGTGCTATGACAGGGAAGGAAAAACTGTTTTTT.

This clonotype has a handful of counts. The chain carries TRBV12-3 or TRBV12-4 and TRBJ2-3, with 12 bases lining up with TRBD2. The CDR3 totals 17 residues. The ends lost 5 bases at V and 6 bases at J; junction bases unmatched: 12. The CDR3, as DNA: TGTGCCAGCAGTCCCGGAGACTCTAGCGGGGGGGCGGATACGCAGTATTTT. It is translated as CASSPGDSSGGADTQYF.

This clonotype has a handful of counts. The chain links TRBV6-5 to TRBJ2-3; D might be TRBD1 (6 bases). The CDR3 is 15 amino acids. V was clipped by 0 bases and J by 4 bases, with 11 bases between them. The germline CDR1 and CDR2 sequences are MNHEY and SVGAGI. In DNA form, the CDR3 reads TGTGCCAGCAGTTACTCGGGGGCAAAGGCAGATACGCAGTATTTT. Amino acids: CASSYSGAKADTQYF.

The rearrangement links TRBV4-1 to TRBJ1-4; D is uncertain. The CDR3 consists of 13 residues. Deletions cut 3 bases from V and 8 bases from J, with 10 bases between. CDR1 MGHRA and CDR2 YSYEKL come from the germline V gene. CDR3 sequence reads: CASSQAIGEKLFF. The CDR3 nucleotides are TGCGCCAGCAGCCAGGCTATTGGGGAAAAACTGTTTTTT.

A single count supports this clonotype. Its ends do not fully match the called genes, so a read error is possible. V usage is TRBV10-3 and J usage is TRBJ2-5; no clear D gene. The CDR3 consists of 14 residues. CDR1 is ENHRY, CDR2 SYGVKD, per germline. CDR3 protein: CAISESLALETRYF. CDR3 coding DNA: TGTGCCATCAGTGAGTCTTTGGCTTTGGAGACCCGGTACTTC.